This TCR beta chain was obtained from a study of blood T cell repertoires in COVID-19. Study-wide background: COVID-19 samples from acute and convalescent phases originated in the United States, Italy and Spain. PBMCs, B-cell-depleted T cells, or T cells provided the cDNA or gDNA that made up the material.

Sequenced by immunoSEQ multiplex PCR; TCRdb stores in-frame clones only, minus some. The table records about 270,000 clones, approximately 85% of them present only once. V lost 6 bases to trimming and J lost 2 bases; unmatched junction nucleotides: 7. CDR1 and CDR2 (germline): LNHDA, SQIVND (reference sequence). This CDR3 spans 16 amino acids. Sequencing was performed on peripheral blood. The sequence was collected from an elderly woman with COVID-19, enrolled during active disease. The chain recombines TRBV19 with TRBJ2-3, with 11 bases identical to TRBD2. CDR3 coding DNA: TGTGCCAGTAGGTCCACTAGCGGGGGTATCACAGATACGCAGTATTTT. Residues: CASRSTSGGITDTQYF.